These 9 T cell receptor beta chains were sequenced from one sample in a study of control samples from healthy donors and cancer patients. Sequencing was performed with immunoSEQ multiplex PCR; in TCRdb, only in-frame clones are kept and a portion is missing. The data show some 22,000 clones, 75% to 90% seen once. Sequenced input: PBMCs. These receptors were obtained from a man in his sixties with head and neck cancer.

This chain links TRBV11-3 with TRBJ2-1; TRBD2 agrees at 7 bases. J gave up 6 bases and V 5 bases, and 10 bases lay outside the gene matches. The CDR3 sequence is 15 residues long. Germline-derived CDR1 and CDR2 are SGHNT and YENEEA. CDR3 in DNA: TGTGCCAGCAGCCCCGAGATGGCGGGAGCCAATGAGCAGTTCTTC. It specifies CASSPEMAGANEQFF.

This chain connects TRBV6-4 to TRBJ2-1; 10 nucleotides match TRBD2. Germline CDR1 is MRHNA and CDR2 is SNTAGT. V lost 0 bases to trimming and J lost 8 bases; unmatched junction nucleotides: 7. CDR3 length: 16 residues. CDR3 amino acids: CASSDSLAGEVDEQFF. CDR3 coding DNA: TGTGCCAGCAGTGACTCGCTAGCGGGAGAAGTTGATGAGCAGTTCTTC.

As concerns this clone: The same CDR3 is also encoded by other DNA sequences in this sample. The chain is built from TRBV19 and TRBJ2-1, with D unclear. The CDR3 runs 11 residues. Trimming stripped 3 bases from V and 10 bases from J, with 7 bases between. The germline V gene encodes CDR1 LNHDA and CDR2 SQIVND (reference sequence). CDR3 loop: CASSMGGEQFF. In DNA form, the CDR3 reads TGTGCCAGTAGTATGGGTGGCGAGCAGTTCTTC.

This clone was found once. Other DNA sequences from this sample encode an identical CDR3 as well. The V gene is TRBV3-1 (or the pseudogene TRBV3-2), the J gene TRBJ1-2, with 8 bases fitting TRBD1. The CDR3 spans 15 residues. Germline V CDR1 and CDR2: LGHDT, YNNKEL (reference sequence). After removal of 4 bases from V and 0 bases from J, the junction contained 4 bases not matched to a gene. CDR3 DNA sequence: TGTGCCAGCAGCCTTGGGACAGGCGCTAACTATGGCTACACCTTC. Amino acids: CASSLGTGANYGYTF.

This chain uses TRBV2 with TRBJ2-1, with a possible D match to TRBD2 (6 bases). V lost 10 bases, J lost 9 bases, and 16 bases lay in between. The CDR3 has 12 residues. Looked up from germline, CDR1 is SNHLY and CDR2 is FYNNEI. The CDR3 bases are TGTGCCAACCAAGCGGGCGGCGGTGAGCAGTTCTTC. Its translation is CANQAGGGEQFF.

The chain combines TRBV11-2 with TRBJ2-5; TRBD2 matches at 11 bases. This CDR3 is 14 amino acids long. Trimming at V came to 4 bases and at J to 4 bases, leaving 2 bases not matched to a gene. Germline CDR1 and CDR2: SGHAT and FQNNGV. DNA for the CDR3: TGTGCCAGCAGCTCGGGGACTAGCGGAGAGACCCAGTACTTC. Amino acid sequence: CASSSGTSGETQYF. Supplemented by reference TRBV11-2 and TRBJ2-5, the full variable domain reads EAGVAQSPRYKIIEKRQSVAFWCNPISGHATLYWYQQILGQGPKLLIQFQNNGVVDDSQLPKDRFSAERLKGVDSTLKIQPAKLEDSAVYLCASSSGTSGETQYFGPGTRLLVL.

The rearrangement joins TRBV5-1 to TRBJ2-7, with no clear D. The CDR3 covers 15 residues. V lost 4 bases and J 6 bases, leaving 20 bases between the germline ends. Germline V lookup: CDR1 SGHRS, CDR2 YFSETQ. Written as DNA, the CDR3 is TGCGCCAGCAGCGCAGACCCGAACTGGCGCGGCGAGCAGTACTTC. Translating gives CASSADPNWRGEQYF.

The V and J genes are TRBV27 and TRBJ2-7, with 10 bases fitting TRBD1. CDR3 length equals 15 residues. Germline values: CDR1 MNHEY, CDR2 SMNVEV (reference sequence). V shed 4 bases and J 4 bases; nucleotides not matched to a gene: 7. CDR3 sequence (DNA): TGTGCCAGCAGTTCACGCGGGACAGGGGAGTACGAGCAGTACTTC. It yields the protein CASSSRGTGEYEQYF.

This clone was picked up a small number of times. The chain couples TRBV3-1 (or the pseudogene TRBV3-2) to TRBJ2-3; 9 bases fit TRBD2. This CDR3 is 15 amino acids long. CDR1 LGHDT and CDR2 YNNKEL come from the germline V gene (reference sequence). Losses at the gene ends were 0 bases for V and 6 bases for J; bases not matched to a gene: 4. CDR3 coding DNA: TGTGCCAGCAGCCAAGAGGCGGGAGGGCCGGATACGCAGTATTTT. Its translation is CASSQEAGGPDTQYF.